The sequence of this T cell receptor beta chain was determined in a study of regulatory T cells in long-lasting Graves disease. Study outcomes and limitations: Persistent disease showed a preference for TRBV28, TRBJ1-2 and TRBJ2-5.

Trimming left V 1 base short and J 7 bases short, with 10 bases between. The CDR3 is 13 amino acids. Time point defined: newly diagnosed GD, antithyroid drugs for less than 3 months. Scientists built the TCR library using RNA that was extracted from PBMCs. Investigators report Graves' disease was diagnosed under American Thyroid Association guidelines. Note on this clonotype: The antigen remains unidentified.

In building TCR beta libraries, iRepertoire HTBI primers were used together with Arm-PCR of CDR3 regions. Using its own MiXCR run on the multiplex PCR reads, TCRdb lists one record per CDR3 protein. The sample consists of fewer than 650,000 distinct CDR3 sequences, around 15% of them appearing once. This sample was shared with a second study, whose subject was T cells in Graves' hyperthyroidism and ophthalmopathy.

The sample consisted of peripheral blood mononuclear cells (PBMCs), taken at new diagnosis, from a patient treated with antithyroid drugs. This clonotype originated in a woman in her twenties or thirties with Graves disease. The chain has TRBV12-3 or TRBV12-4 and TRBJ2-5, with D possibly being TRBD1 (6 bases). CDR3: CASSLEQGATQYF. The DNA for the CDR3 is TGTGCCAGCAGTTTAGAACAGGGTGCGACCCAGTACTTC.